This TCR beta chain was observed in a study of blood T cell repertoires in COVID-19. About the study: The cDNA or gDNA used as material had been derived from T cells, B-cell-depleted T cells, or PBMCs.

As processed by the authors: For nucleated cells, counts were estimated from reference gene primer amplification. Clones were sequenced by immunoSEQ multiplex PCR, and TCRdb holds only the in-frame ones, with some missing. V, J and clone size are those of that table, while D and trimming were read from the DNA. The sample consists of roughly 260,000 clones, about 89% of them appearing once. The germline V gene encodes CDR1 LNHDA and CDR2 SQIVND (reference sequence). J lost 2 bases, V lost 1 base, and 14 bases had no gene match. This CDR3 spans 19 amino acids. V and J are TRBV19 and TRBJ1-5, with 7 bases aligning to TRBD1. Sequencing was done on a sample of peripheral blood. The receptor was isolated from a woman aged 50 to 60 with acute or convalescent COVID-19. Here the CDR3 DNA reads TGTGCCAGTAGTATAGTGGACTGGCAGGGGGGCATCGGCAATCAGCCCCAGCATTTT. This gives the protein CASSIVDWQGGIGNQPQHF. The full variable domain, rest sourced from reference TRBV19 and TRBJ1-5, is DGGITQSPKYLFRKEGQNVTLSCEQNLNHDAMYWYRQDPGQGLRLIYYSQIVNDFQKGDIAEGYSVSREKKESFPLTVTSAQKNPTAFYLCASSIVDWQGGIGNQPQHFGDGTRLSIL.